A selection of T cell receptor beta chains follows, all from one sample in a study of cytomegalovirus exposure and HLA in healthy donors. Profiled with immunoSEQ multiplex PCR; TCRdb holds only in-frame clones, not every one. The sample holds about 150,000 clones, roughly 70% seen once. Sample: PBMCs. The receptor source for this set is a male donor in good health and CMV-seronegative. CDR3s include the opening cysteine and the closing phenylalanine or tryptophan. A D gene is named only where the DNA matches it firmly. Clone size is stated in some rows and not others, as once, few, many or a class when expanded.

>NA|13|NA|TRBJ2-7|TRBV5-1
TGCGCCAGCAGCTTGGGGCTTGACTACGAGCAGTACTTC
CASSLGLDYEQYF
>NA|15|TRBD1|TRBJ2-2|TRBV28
TGTGCCAGCAGCCCAGCCGGGACAGGGATCGGGGAGCTGTTTTTT
CASSPAGTGIGELFF
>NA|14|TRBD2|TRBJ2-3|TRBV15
TGTGCCACCAGCAGAGGGACTAGCGCAGATACGCAGTATTTT
CATSRGTSADTQYF
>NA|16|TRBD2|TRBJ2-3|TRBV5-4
TGTGCCAGCAGCCCGGCGGGACTAGGTGGCCCAGATACGCAGTATTTT
CASSPAGLGGPDTQYF
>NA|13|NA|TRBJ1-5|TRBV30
TGTGCCTGGAGTTTGAGTGGCAATCAGCCCCAGCATTTT
CAWSLSGNQPQHF
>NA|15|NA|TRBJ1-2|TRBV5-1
TGCGCCAGCAGCTTGGATACGGGGGGCAACTATGGCTACACCTTC
CASSLDTGGNYGYTF
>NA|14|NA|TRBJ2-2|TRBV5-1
TGCGCCAGCAGCTTGGCCTCAGGGACCGGGGAGCTGTTTTTT
CASSLASGTGELFF
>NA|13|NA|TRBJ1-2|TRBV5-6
TGTGCCAGCAGCGGTGGGACATCCTATGGCTACACCTTC
CASSGGTSYGYTF
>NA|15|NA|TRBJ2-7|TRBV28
TGTGCCAGCATCAAGGGAGGCAGAAGCTCCTACGAGCAGTACTTC
CASIKGGRSSYEQYF
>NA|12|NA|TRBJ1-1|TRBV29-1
TGCAGCGTACACCAGGCGAACACTGAAGCTTTCTTT
CSVHQANTEAFF
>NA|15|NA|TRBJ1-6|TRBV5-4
TGTGCCAGCAGCTTGTTAAGGGGGGGGGATTCACCCCTCCACTTT
CASSLLRGGDSPLHF
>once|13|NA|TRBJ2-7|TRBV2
TGTGCCAGCAGTGAAGTCTGGGGGGTAGAGCAGTACTTC
CASSEVWGVEQYF
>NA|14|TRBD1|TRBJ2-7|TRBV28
TGTGCCAGCAGTTTGGATTTAGGGGGCCACGAGCAGTACTTC
CASSLDLGGHEQYF
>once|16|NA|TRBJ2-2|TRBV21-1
TGTGCCAGCAGCGAGGGCCCTAGTTTAGGCACCGGGGAGCTGTTTTTT
CASSEGPSLGTGELFF
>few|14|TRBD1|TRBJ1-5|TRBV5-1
TGCGCCAGCAGCCCGATGACAGGGAGTGAGCCCCAGCATTTT
CASSPMTGSEPQHF
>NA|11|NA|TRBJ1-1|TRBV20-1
TGCAGTGCTAGCAGGAACACTGAAGCTTTCTTT
CSASRNTEAFF
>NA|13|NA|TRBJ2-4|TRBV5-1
TGCGCCAGCAGCTCAGGGGTTTCGGACATTCAGTACTTC
CASSSGVSDIQYF
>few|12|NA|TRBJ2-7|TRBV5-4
TGTGCCAGCAGCTTAGGAGCCGGCGAGCAGTACTTC
CASSLGAGEQYF
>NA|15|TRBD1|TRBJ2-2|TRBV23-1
TGCGCCAGCAGTCTTCGACAGGGAAGAACCGGGGAGCTGTTTTTT
CASSLRQGRTGELFF
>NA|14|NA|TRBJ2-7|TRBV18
TGTGCCAGCTCACCGACAGGTCCTCGGGGCGAGCAGTACTTC
CASSPTGPRGEQYF
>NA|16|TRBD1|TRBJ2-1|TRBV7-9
TGTGCCAGCAGCTCTATTGACAGGGGTCATAACAATGAGCAGTTCTTC
CASSSIDRGHNNEQFF
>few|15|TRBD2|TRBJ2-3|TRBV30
TGTGCCTGGAACCCTAGCGGGGGACCGGTGGATACGCAGTATTTT
CAWNPSGGPVDTQYF
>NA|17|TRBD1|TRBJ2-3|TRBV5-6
TGTGCCAGCAGCGGAGGGACAGGGTGGGGGCCAGATGCTACGCAGTATTTT
CASSGGTGWGPDATQYF
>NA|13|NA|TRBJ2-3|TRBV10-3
TGTGCCATCAACAGTGAACTCACAGATACGCAGTATTTT
CAINSELTDTQYF
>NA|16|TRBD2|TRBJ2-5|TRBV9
TGTGCCAGCAGCGTAGCGGGGGGACTCGGCCAAGAGACCCAGTACTTC
CASSVAGGLGQETQYF
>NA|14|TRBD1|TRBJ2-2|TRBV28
TGTGCCAGCGTTGGACAGGGAAACACCGGGGAGCTGTTTTTT
CASVGQGNTGELFF
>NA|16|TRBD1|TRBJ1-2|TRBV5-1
TGCGCCAGCAGCTTGAGCAGGGGGCCGCAGTACTATGGCTACACCTTC
CASSLSRGPQYYGYTF
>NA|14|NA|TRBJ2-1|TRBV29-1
TGCAGCGTCGTCGCGGGGGCGGGGAGCAATGAGCAGTTCTTC
CSVVAGAGSNEQFF
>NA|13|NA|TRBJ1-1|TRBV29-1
TGCAGCGCCGGGGGGAGCCTGAACACTGAAGCTTTCTTT
CSAGGSLNTEAFF
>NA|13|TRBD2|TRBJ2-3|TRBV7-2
TGTGCCAGCCGTGGACTAGGAACAGATACGCAGTATTTT
CASRGLGTDTQYF
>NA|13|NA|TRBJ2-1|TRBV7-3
TGTGCCAGCAGCCCGAGCTCCTACAATGAGCAGTTCTTC
CASSPSSYNEQFF
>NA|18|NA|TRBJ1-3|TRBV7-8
TGTGCCAGCAGCTTAACGTGGCTCCAGAGGGATAGCAGAAACACCATATATTTT
CASSLTWLQRDSRNTIYF
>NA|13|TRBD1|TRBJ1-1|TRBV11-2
TGTGCCAGCAGCCCCCGGACAGGGTATTTGGATTTCTTT
CASSPRTGYLDFF
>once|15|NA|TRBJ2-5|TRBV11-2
TGTGCCAGCAGCCCGCTACAGGGCGGGAGTGAGACCCAGTACTTC
CASSPLQGGSETQYF
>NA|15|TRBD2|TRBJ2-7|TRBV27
TGTGCCAGCAGTTCCTCTAGCGGCCTGGGCTACGAGCAGTACTTC
CASSSSSGLGYEQYF
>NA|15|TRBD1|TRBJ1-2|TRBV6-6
TGTGCCAGCAGTTACTCGCCCCAGGGGGCGGATGGCTACACCTTC
CASSYSPQGADGYTF
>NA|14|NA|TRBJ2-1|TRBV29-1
TGCAGCGTTATTGGTTTCGGGAGTAGCGATGAGCAGTTCTTC
CSVIGFGSSDEQFF
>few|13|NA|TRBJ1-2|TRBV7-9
TGTGCCAGCAGCGTCAATCGGTACCGGGGCTACACCTTC
CASSVNRYRGYTF
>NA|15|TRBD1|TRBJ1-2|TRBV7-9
TGTGCCAGCAGCCCGCGACAGGGGGCGGGCTATGGCTACACCTTC
CASSPRQGAGYGYTF
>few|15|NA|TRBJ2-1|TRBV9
TGTGCCAGCAGCGTAACAGTGCGGGAACTGGGCGAGCAGTTCTTC
CASSVTVRELGEQFF
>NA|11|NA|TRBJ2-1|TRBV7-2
TGTGCCAGCAGCGCTCACTTCCCCCAGTTCTTC
CASSAHFPQFF
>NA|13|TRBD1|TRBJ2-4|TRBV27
TGTGCCAGCAGTTTATCAGGGGGCGTTATTCAGTACTTC
CASSLSGGVIQYF
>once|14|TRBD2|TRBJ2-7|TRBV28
TGTGCCAGCAGTGGGGGGACTAGCGGCTACGAGCAGTACTTC
CASSGGTSGYEQYF
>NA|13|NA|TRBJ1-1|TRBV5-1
TGCGCCAGCAGCTTGGACCTAGGACCAGGGGCTTTCTTT
CASSLDLGPGAFF
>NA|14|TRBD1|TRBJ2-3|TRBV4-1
TGCGCCAGCAGCCGGGACAGGGGCACAGATACGCAGTATTTT
CASSRDRGTDTQYF
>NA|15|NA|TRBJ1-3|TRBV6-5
TGTGCCAGCAGTCGAGACCCGGGGTCTGGAAACACCATATATTTT
CASSRDPGSGNTIYF
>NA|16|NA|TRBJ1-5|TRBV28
TGTGCCAGCAGTTTCGCTACAGCCCGGGGAGGTCAGCCCCAGCATTTT
CASSFATARGGQPQHF
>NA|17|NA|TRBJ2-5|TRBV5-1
TGCGCCAGCAGCTTGTCGGTCCGGGCCCTACAGGGAGAGACCCAGTACTTC
CASSLSVRALQGETQYF
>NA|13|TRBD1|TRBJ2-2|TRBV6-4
TGTGCCAGCCGACAGGGGAACACCGGGGAGCTGTTTTTT
CASRQGNTGELFF
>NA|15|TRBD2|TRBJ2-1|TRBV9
TGTGCCAGCAGCCCGGGGACTAGCGGGGGGGATGAGCAGTTCTTC
CASSPGTSGGDEQFF
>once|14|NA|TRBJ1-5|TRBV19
TGTGCCAGTAGGACGGAGATTAGCAATCAGCCCCAGCATTTT
CASRTEISNQPQHF